A selection of T cell receptor beta chains follows, all from one sample in a study of beta chain features in type 1 diabetes. Some clones are missing from TCRdb's copy, which holds only in-frame ones; the method was immunoSEQ multiplex PCR. The sample consists of some 660,000 clones, over 12% of them appearing once. Specimen: naive CD4+ T cells from blood. These receptor sequences come from a man aged 18 to 30 with type 1 diabetes. CDR3s include the opening cysteine and the closing phenylalanine or tryptophan. D genes are given only for firm matches. For some rows the clone size is stated as once, few or many, or as a class when expanded; others skip it.

J: TRBJ2-3; size: few; V: TRBV5-1; D: TRBD2; CDR3: CASSLLAGGDTQYF; DNA: TGCGCCAGCAGCTTACTAGCGGGGGGAGATACGCAGTATTTT
J: TRBJ2-7; size: few; V: TRBV11-1; D: -; CDR3: CASSPLEGWDSSYEQYF; DNA: TGTGCCAGCAGCCCCCTAGAGGGCTGGGACTCGTCCTACGAGCAGTACTTC
J: TRBJ2-3; size: few; V: TRBV5-1; D: TRBD1; CDR3: CASSQTGTFGDTQYF; DNA: TGCGCCAGCAGCCAGACAGGGACCTTTGGAGATACGCAGTATTTT
J: TRBJ1-2; size: few; V: TRBV6-5; D: TRBD1; CDR3: CASSQPIAGGGHTF; DNA: TGTGCCAGCAGCCAACCCATCGCAGGGGGCGGACACACCTTC
J: TRBJ1-2; size: -; V: TRBV5-1; D: -; CDR3: CASSLVGSNSYGYTF; DNA: TGCGCCAGCAGCTTGGTGGGCAGCAATAGCTATGGCTACACCTTC
J: TRBJ2-2; size: few; V: TRBV29-1; D: -; CDR3: CSVERETAGTGELFF; DNA: TGCAGCGTTGAAAGGGAGACGGCAGGAACCGGGGAGCTGTTTTTT
J: TRBJ1-3; size: few; V: TRBV7-9; D: TRBD1; CDR3: CASSSDRDSGNTIYF; DNA: TGTGCCAGCAGCTCTGACAGGGACTCTGGAAACACCATATATTTT
J: TRBJ2-1; size: few; V: TRBV7-9; D: -; CDR3: CASSLVDSYNEQFF; DNA: TGTGCCAGCAGCTTAGTTGACTCCTACAATGAGCAGTTCTTC
J: TRBJ1-1; size: few; V: TRBV7-3; D: TRBD1; CDR3: CASSPGTGANTEAFF; DNA: TGTGCCAGCAGCCCCGGGACAGGGGCGAACACTGAAGCTTTCTTT
J: TRBJ1-1; size: -; V: TRBV5-4; D: TRBD1; CDR3: CASETKQGALMNTEAFF; DNA: TGTGCCAGCGAGACTAAACAGGGGGCTTTGATGAACACTGAAGCTTTCTTT
J: TRBJ2-3; size: -; V: TRBV7-2; D: -; CDR3: CASSPGDVLSTDTQYF; DNA: TGTGCCAGCAGCCCCGGGGACGTCCTCAGCACAGATACGCAGTATTTT
J: TRBJ2-2; size: -; V: TRBV2; D: -; CDR3: CASSLEANTGELFF; DNA: TGTGCCAGCAGTCTCGAAGCGAACACCGGGGAGCTGTTTTTT
J: TRBJ1-5; size: few; V: TRBV30; D: TRBD1; CDR3: CAWSVITVLGQGPNQPQHF; DNA: TGTGCCTGGAGTGTAATTACCGTCCTGGGACAGGGCCCTAATCAGCCCCAGCATTTT
J: TRBJ2-7; size: -; V: TRBV5-1; D: -; CDR3: CASSLDNYEQYF; DNA: TGCGCCAGCAGCTTGGATAATTACGAGCAGTACTTC
J: TRBJ1-1; size: -; V: TRBV10-3; D: TRBD1; CDR3: CAICPRSGQGETEAFF; DNA: TGTGCCATTTGCCCTCGATCCGGACAGGGAGAAACTGAAGCTTTCTTT